The rows below give T cell receptor beta chains drawn from one sample of a study of shared clonotypes between healthy human individuals. The protocol was immunoSEQ multiplex PCR, while the TCRdb copy is restricted to in-frame clones and leaves out a portion. The sample lists 1 million to 1.2 million clones, around three quarters occurring once. The sequencing input was memory CD4+ T cells from PBMCs. The receptors shown here come from a man younger than 30 in good health. Some clones in this sample may be carry-over from other donors' samples. Both conserved end residues are part of each CDR3. A D gene is named only where the DNA matches it firmly. Part of the rows lack a size; the others show once, few, many or a class for expanded clones.

j_gene | abundance | d_gene | v_gene | CDR3aa | CDR3nt
TRBJ2-7 | . | . | TRBV2 | CASSGSGTAPSEQYF | TGTGCTAGCAGTGGATCCGGGACCGCTCCGAGCGAGCAGTACTTC
TRBJ2-2 | . | . | TRBV4-2 | CASSPWTANTGELFF | TGTGCCAGCAGCCCATGGACGGCAAACACCGGGGAGCTGTTTTTT
TRBJ1-1 | . | TRBD1 | TRBV5-1 | CASSPGTGGTEAFF | TGCGCCAGCAGCCCCGGGACAGGGGGCACTGAAGCTTTCTTT
TRBJ2-7 | . | . | TRBV5-1 | CASSLGGGNSYEQYF | TGCGCCAGCAGCTTGGGTGGCGGGAACTCCTACGAGCAGTACTTC
TRBJ2-3 | . | TRBD1 | TRBV7-2 | CASSLRTGATDTQYF | TGTGCCAGCAGCCTACGGACAGGGGCTACAGATACGCAGTATTTT
TRBJ2-7 | . | TRBD2 | TRBV7-3 | CASSLQVGGTSGAYEQYF | TGTGCCAGCAGCTTACAGGTGGGCGGGACTAGCGGAGCCTACGAGCAGTACTTC
TRBJ2-7 | . | . | TRBV11-2 | CASSPFVGAFSYEQYF | TGTGCCAGCAGCCCATTCGTGGGGGCTTTCTCCTACGAGCAGTACTTC
TRBJ2-7 | few | . | TRBV7-2 | CASSRSGFYEQYF | TGTGCCAGCAGCCGTAGCGGATTCTACGAGCAGTACTTC
TRBJ2-2 | once | . | TRBV6-5 | CASALRLNTGELFF | TGTGCCAGCGCCTTAAGGTTGAACACCGGGGAGCTGTTTTTT
TRBJ2-7 | . | . | TRBV28 | CASSSTDILEDEQYF | TGTGCCAGCAGCTCGACCGACATCTTGGAAGACGAGCAGTACTTC
TRBJ2-2 | . | TRBD1 | TRBV27 | CASSPGTGPSRELFF | TGTGCCAGCAGTCCCGGGACAGGACCCTCCCGGGAGCTGTTTTTT
TRBJ2-5 | . | . | TRBV7-8 | CASSLAGRNQETQYF | TGTGCCAGCAGCTTAGCAGGGAGGAACCAAGAGACCCAGTACTTC
TRBJ2-2 | once | . | TRBV6-1 | CAGRLGIAGELFF | TGTGCCGGCCGTCTCGGGATAGCCGGGGAGCTGTTTTTT